These 8 T cell receptor beta chains came from one sample sequenced in a study of beta chain features in type 1 diabetes. Sequencing targeted expressed TCRB transcripts, as all isolated RNA had been reverse transcribed. Some clones are missing from TCRdb's copy, which holds only in-frame ones; the method was immunoSEQ multiplex PCR. Of 120,000 or so clones listed, 17% are singletons. General study findings and limits: Among patients with Type 1 diabetes, TCRB CDR3s were moderately but significantly shorter in every one of the four CD4+ subsets.

Antigen specificity for these receptors is unknown. Sequencing was carried out using central memory CD4+ T cells from blood. The receptors shown here come from a man between 18 and 29 years old with type 1 diabetes.

The CDR3 here is CASSLGQGAEAFF. In nucleotides, the CDR3 is TGTGCCAGCAGTTTGGGACAGGGCGCTGAAGCTTTCTTT. V usage is TRBV28 and J usage is TRBJ1-1; 9 bases agree with TRBD1. Unmatched junction bases numbered 2, after V lost 3 bases and J lost 6 bases. The CDR3 consists of 13 residues. Germline CDR1 and CDR2: MDHEN and SYDVKM.

This clone has ten or more counts. The CDR3 nucleotides read TGTGCCAGCAGCTTACAGACGGTCCAAGAGACCCAGTACTTC. Translation: CASSLQTVQETQYF. The rearrangement uses TRBV13 and TRBJ2-5; D remains unclear. Trimming removed 2 bases at V and 1 base at J, with 8 bases between. CDR1 and CDR2 from the germline V gene are PRHDT and FYEKMQ (reference sequence). The CDR3 contains 14 residues.

The CDR3 DNA follows: TGTGCCAGCTCACCACCGGTGGGGATGACTGAAGCTTTCTTT. Translation: CASSPPVGMTEAFF. The chain combines TRBV18 with TRBJ1-1; D gene ambiguous. Trimming pared 0 bases from V and 5 bases from J, leaving 10 bases between. This CDR3 comprises 14 residues. Germline CDR1 is KGHSH and CDR2 is LQKENI.

This chain uses TRBV11-2 with TRBJ2-1; TRBD2 might be the D (5 bases). Germline CDR1 is SGHAT and CDR2 is FQNNGV. V dropped 5 bases and J dropped 8 bases, with 10 bases sitting between them. This CDR3 is 12 amino acids long. The CDR3 nucleotides read TGTGCCAGCAGCGGGAGTCTCTATGAGCAGTTCTTC. It encodes CASSGSLYEQFF.

This clone was counted between two and nine times. CDR3 sequence (DNA): TGTGCCAGTAGTATGATACAGGGGACCTCGGATACGCAGTATTTT. This sequence encodes CASSMIQGTSDTQYF. The V call is TRBV19, the J call TRBJ2-3; 7 nucleotides align to TRBD1. This CDR3 spans 15 amino acids. Germline V gene data show CDR1 as LNHDA and CDR2 as SQIVND (reference sequence). V was clipped by 3 bases and J by 6 bases; unmatched bases: 9.

V gene TRBV14 combines with J gene TRBJ1-5, with D hard to call. The CDR3 loop spans 14 amino acids. Germline V lookup: CDR1 SGHDN, CDR2 FVKESK. Trimming shortened V by 0 bases and J by 7 bases, and 10 bases separated the two germline ends. CDR3: CASSQDNGRQPQHF. Written as DNA, the CDR3 is TGTGCCAGCAGCCAAGATAACGGGAGGCAGCCCCAGCATTTT. Drawing the rest from reference TRBV14 and TRBJ1-5, the complete variable domain is EAGVTQFPSHSVIEKGQTVTLRCDPISGHDNLYWYRRVMGKEIKFLLHFVKESKQDESGMPNNRFLAERTGGTYSTLKVQPAELEDSGVYFCASSQDNGRQPQHFGDGTRLSIL.

This clone was observed a few times. This rearrangement joins TRBV7-9 to TRBJ1-4; D ambiguous. This CDR3 region has 14 residues. The V and J ends lost 4 bases and 1 base respectively, with 7 bases between them. The germline CDR1 and CDR2 sequences are SEHNR and FQNEAQ (reference sequence). The CDR3 spells CASSSRGTNEKLFF. CDR3 sequence (DNA): TGTGCCAGCAGCTCGAGAGGAACTAATGAAAAACTGTTTTTT. The full variable domain, with the rest looked up from reference TRBV7-9 and TRBJ1-4, is DTGVSQNPRHKITKRGQNVTFRCDPISEHNRLYWYRQTLGQGPEFLTYFQNEAQLEKSRLLSDRFSAERPKGSFSTLEIQRTEQGDSAMYLCASSSRGTNEKLFFGSGTQLSVL.

This clone turned up a few times. The V and J genes are TRBV10-3 and TRBJ1-5; D possibly corresponds to TRBD1 (5 bases). The CDR3 contains 15 residues. Trimming stripped 0 bases from V and 2 bases from J, with 8 bases between. Germline CDR1 and CDR2: ENHRY and SYGVKD. The CDR3 loop reads CAISESWGGNQPQHF. The CDR3 region has the DNA TGTGCCATCAGTGAGTCGTGGGGGGGCAATCAGCCCCAGCATTTT.